The entry that follows covers one T cell receptor beta chain sequence. As yet, its antigen is unknown. The data are from a study of beta chain features in type 1 diabetes. Per the germline V gene, CDR1 is MNHEY and CDR2 is SMNVEV (reference sequence). The CDR3 totals 13 residues. Trimming cost V 8 bases and J 3 bases, with 14 bases left between them. cDNA synthesis used the whole RNA isolate, giving expressed TCRB sequences. TCRdb's copy holds only in-frame clones and misses some; the assay was immunoSEQ multiplex PCR. The sample records around 150,000 clones, around 10% being singletons. Findings and limits, study-wide: Patients with Type 1 diabetes showed moderately but significantly shorter TCRB CDR3s in all four CD4+ subsets.

The sequenced sample was central memory CD4+ T cells from blood. The source of this sequence is a man younger than 40 with type 1 diabetes. This chain links TRBV27 with TRBJ2-7; a possible D gene is TRBD1 (6 bases). CDR3 amino acids: CASSRTVGYEQYF. CDR3 coding DNA: TGTGCCAGCTCTCGGACAGTCGGCTACGAGCAGTACTTC.